The rows below give T cell receptor beta chains drawn from one sample of a study of shared clonotypes between healthy human individuals. The protocol was immunoSEQ multiplex PCR, while the TCRdb copy is restricted to in-frame clones and leaves out a portion. The sample contains around 1.4 million clones, around 98.5% of which appear only once. Sequencing used naive CD4+ T cells sorted from blood. All receptors derive from a man younger than 45 in good health. The CDR3 runs from the conserved cysteine through the conserved F or W. A D gene is named only where the DNA matches it firmly. Clone size is stated in some rows and not others, as once, few, many or a class when expanded.

clone_size j_call d_call v_call cdr3_nt cdr3_aa
. TRBJ2-5 . TRBV5-1 TGCGCCAGCAGCTTGGAAGCGGTTCAAGAGACCCAGTACTTC CASSLEAVQETQYF
. TRBJ1-5 . TRBV28 TGTGCCAGCAGCCGCCTTGGGGGGGCAGATCAGCCCCAGCATTTT CASSRLGGADQPQHF
. TRBJ2-1 TRBD2 TRBV11-2 TGTGCCAGCAGCTTAGACCAGAGGACTAGCGGGATGGGCTACAATGAGCAGTTCTTC CASSLDQRTSGMGYNEQFF
. TRBJ2-7 TRBD2 TRBV28 TGTGCCAGCAGTTCCCTCGTTCTACGGACTAGCGGGATCGACTTC CASSSLVLRTSGIDF
. TRBJ2-7 TRBD1 TRBV7-6 TGTGCCAGCAGCCCACATCCCGGACAGGGGATAATCGAGCAGTACTTC CASSPHPGQGIIEQYF
. TRBJ2-7 . TRBV2 TGTGCCAGCAGTGAAGAACGGGAAAGCTCCTACGAGCAGTACTTC CASSEERESSYEQYF
. TRBJ2-1 . TRBV5-1 TGCGCCAGCACCCTCTTGCGGGCCCATTACAATGAGCAGTTCTTC CASTLLRAHYNEQFF
. TRBJ2-1 TRBD1 TRBV6-4 TGTGCCAGCAGCCGGGACAGCTACAATGAGCAGTTCTTC CASSRDSYNEQFF
. TRBJ2-1 . TRBV11-2 TGTGCCAGCAGCTTAGCCCGGACAATCTACAATGAGCAGTTCTTC CASSLARTIYNEQFF
. TRBJ2-7 TRBD1 TRBV5-1 TGCGCCAGCAGCTTACCGGGACAGGGGGACTACGAGCAGTACTTC CASSLPGQGDYEQYF
. TRBJ1-1 . TRBV21-1 TGTGCCAGCAGCAAAGGGGGTTTGGCCCAGGTTGGGAACACTGAAGCTTTCTTT CASSKGGLAQVGNTEAFF
. TRBJ2-2 . TRBV7-3 TGTGCCAGCAGCTTAGTGGCATACAACACCGGGGAGCTGTTTTTT CASSLVAYNTGELFF
. TRBJ2-7 TRBD1 TRBV5-5 TGTGCCAGCAGCTTCGGGACAGGGCGCGAGCAGTACTTC CASSFGTGREQYF
. TRBJ2-2 . TRBV19 TGTGCCACCTCAGCCGAGGGGACCGGGGAGCTGTTTTTT CATSAEGTGELFF
. TRBJ2-1 . TRBV4-1 TGCGCCAGCAGCCAAGAGGAGAGCTCCTACAATGAGCAGTTCTTC CASSQEESSYNEQFF
. TRBJ2-7 . TRBV6-1 TGTGCCAGCAGTGAACCGACAGGGAGGTTCTACGAGCAGTACTTC CASSEPTGRFYEQYF
. TRBJ2-7 TRBD2 TRBV10-2 TGCGCCAGCAGTGAGTCGACGGGCGTTAGCGGGATCCGCTTTGGGCAGTACTTC CASSESTGVSGIRFGQYF
. TRBJ2-7 TRBD1 TRBV25-1 TGTGCCAGCAGTGATCCCGGGACAGGTCCCTACGAGCAGTACTTC CASSDPGTGPYEQYF
. TRBJ1-4 . TRBV25-1 TGTGCCAGCAGTGAAGCTGGGGGTCGTGAAAAACTGTTTTTT CASSEAGGREKLFF
. TRBJ1-2 TRBD1 TRBV7-8 TGTGCCAGCAGCAGGAACAGGGGAGAAGGCTACACCTTC CASSRNRGEGYTF
. TRBJ2-7 TRBD1 TRBV5-4 TGTGCCAGCAGCGGAGGGACAGGGCATTCCTACGAGCAGTACTTC CASSGGTGHSYEQYF
once TRBJ1-4 . TRBV28 TGTGCCAGCAGTGGGATTTGGGAAAAACTGTTTTTT CASSGIWEKLFF
. TRBJ2-7 TRBD2 TRBV7-9 TGTGCCAGCAGCGGGGGACTAGAAACCTACGAGCAGTACTTC CASSGGLETYEQYF
. TRBJ2-4 . TRBV30 TGTGCCTGGAGTGTAACGGGGTATGGCATTCAGTACTTC CAWSVTGYGIQYF
. TRBJ2-5 TRBD1 TRBV7-2 TGTGCCAGCGGGACAGTCTACCAAGAGACCCAGTACTTC CASGTVYQETQYF
. TRBJ2-3 . TRBV19 TGTGCCAGTAGTTGGGGTCCCGCAGATACGCAGTATTTT CASSWGPADTQYF
. TRBJ2-2 . TRBV28 TGTGCCAGCAGTCCATTCACGACAGCGAACACCGGGGAGCTGTTTTTT CASSPFTTANTGELFF
. TRBJ1-2 TRBD1 TRBV28 TGTGCCAGCAGCTTCCCCTACGGGACAGGGGGCGCTAACTATGGCTACACCTTC CASSFPYGTGGANYGYTF
once TRBJ1-1 . TRBV28 TGTGCCAGCAGCGCATCCGGGGGAGGATCGAACACTGAAGCTTTCTTT CASSASGGGSNTEAFF
. TRBJ2-7 . TRBV2 TGTGCCAGCAACACAGACATCTACGAGCAGTACTTC CASNTDIYEQYF
. TRBJ2-7 . TRBV6-5 TGTGCCAGCAGTTACACCAAGCACCACGAGCAGTACTTC CASSYTKHHEQYF
. TRBJ2-7 TRBD2 TRBV28 TGTGCCAGCAGACCCAGCGGGGAGAGCTCCTACGAGCAGTACTTC CASRPSGESSYEQYF
. TRBJ2-7 . TRBV7-8 TGTGCCAGCAGCCCGAGTGAGACATACTACGAGCAGTACTTC CASSPSETYYEQYF
. TRBJ2-1 . TRBV9 TGTGCCAGCAGCGTAGCCCTCCGGGACCCTTCCTACAATGAGCAGTTCTTC CASSVALRDPSYNEQFF
. TRBJ1-2 . TRBV28 TGTGCCAGCAGTTTGATAGGACTTAACTATGGCTACACCTTC CASSLIGLNYGYTF
. TRBJ1-2 . TRBV2 TGTGCCAGCAGTGAGACTGAATATGGCTACACCTTC CASSETEYGYTF
once TRBJ2-3 TRBD2 TRBV6-1 TGTGCCAGCACCCTAGCGGGAGGCACAGATACGCAGTATTTT CASTLAGGTDTQYF
. TRBJ2-1 . TRBV5-4 TGTGCCAGCAGCCAGGCCTCTCCTGCCAATGAGCAGTTCTTC CASSQASPANEQFF